This T cell receptor (beta chain) was recorded in a study of cytomegalovirus exposure and HLA in healthy donors. A remark on this clone: Its antigen remains unknown.

Both 60 Vbeta primers and 13 Jbeta primers went into the PCR. Libraries were prepared by immunoSEQ multiplex PCR; TCRdb keeps only in-frame clonotypes and omits some of them. This table holds nearly 200,000 clones, more than 75% found once. Findings and caveats of the study: It was reported in a later analysis that an Asian-associated ancestry cluster showed fewer N-insertions than the 666-donor mean.

CDR3 size: 17 residues. Looked up from germline, CDR1 is WNHNN and CDR2 is SYGVQD (reference sequence). V lost 6 bases and J 1 base, leaving 16 bases between the germline ends. The chain recombines TRBV10-1 with TRBJ2-6; a possible D gene is TRBD1 (5 bases). The clonotype originates from a male donor in good health and CMV-seropositive. The sequenced sample consisted of PBMCs. In DNA form, the CDR3 reads TGCGCCAGCAGGAAGAGGCAGGGCCCTTCTGGGGCCAACGTCCTGACTTTC. Translation gives CASRKRQGPSGANVLTF.